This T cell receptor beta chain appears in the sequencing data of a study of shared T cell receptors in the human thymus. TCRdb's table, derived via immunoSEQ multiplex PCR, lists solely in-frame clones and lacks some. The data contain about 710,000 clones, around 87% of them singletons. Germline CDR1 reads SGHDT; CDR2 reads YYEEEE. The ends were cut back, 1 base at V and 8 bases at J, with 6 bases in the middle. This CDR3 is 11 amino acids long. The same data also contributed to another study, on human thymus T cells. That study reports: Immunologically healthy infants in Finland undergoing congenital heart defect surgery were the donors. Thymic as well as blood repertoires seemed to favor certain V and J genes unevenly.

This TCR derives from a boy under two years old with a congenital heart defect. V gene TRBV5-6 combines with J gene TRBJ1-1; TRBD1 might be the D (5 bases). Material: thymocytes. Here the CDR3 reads CASSLTGEAFF. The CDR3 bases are TGTGCCAGCAGCTTGACAGGCGAAGCTTTCTTT.